A single count supports the clone carrying this T cell receptor (beta chain). The target antigen is unknown. Here immunoSEQ multiplex PCR was the method, and the copy in TCRdb shows in-frame clones only, minus some. Counted here are under 600,000 clones, around 89% occurring once; the ten biggest clones make up under 2%. Treatment indicated: 15 to 20 received Ad26.COV2.S at low or high dose, single or two shots; 5 received placebo; per-sample allocation not given. On day 63 after the first injection, vaccine and placebo recipients gave samples. The source of the sample is a study of Ad26.COV2.S vaccination and SARS-CoV-2 variants. Study-level findings and limits: In TCR breadth and depth analyses, total T cell responses may have been underestimated.

The clonotype comes from a person aged 18 to 65 who received the Ad26.COV2.S COVID-19 vaccine or a placebo. Here the sequenced sample was peripheral blood, taken in a trial of Ad26.COV2.S vaccine versus placebo.

The CDR3 sequence: CASSRHPTKRGALYNEQFF. In nucleotides, the CDR3 is TGCGCCAGCAGCCGCCACCCGACGAAGCGGGGAGCTCTATACAATGAGCAGTTCTTC. The chain couples TRBV4-3 to TRBJ2-1, with 7 bases that match TRBD2. Germline V gene sequence: CDR1 LGHNA, CDR2 YSLEER. The junction had 19 bases not matched to a gene; V was cut back by 4 bases and J by 4 bases. This CDR3 has 19 residues.